This T cell receptor (beta chain) was found in a study of T cells in Graves' hyperthyroidism and ophthalmopathy. The study's findings and limits: A model of 13 V-J features distinguished ophthalmopathy from stable hyperthyroidism. Within blood appeared most thyroid clonotypes that had expanded above 0.001.

Diagnosis of hyperthyroidism was new in patients aged 18 to 65, and its duration was under 2 months. Researchers amplified the TCR beta CDR3 regions from RNA transcripts. The HTBI primer set was used in a first-round RT-PCR of the TCR CDR3. TCRdb ran MiXCR on the multiplex PCR reads and lists one entry per CDR3 protein. The sample contains roughly 700,000 distinct CDR3 sequences, roughly 17% of which appear only once. Details on this clonotype: As yet, its antigen is unknown.

The length of the CDR3 is 16 residues. Trimming took off 6 bases at V and 4 bases at J, with 16 bases between the two ends. Per the germline V gene, CDR1 is MNHEY and CDR2 is SMNVEV (reference sequence). The source is a man between 45 and 60 years old with Graves' hyperthyroidism. V and J are TRBV27 and TRBJ1-6, with TRBD1 as a possible D gene (6 bases). Sample: blood. The CDR3 region is CASSRLGTTYNSPLHF. Written as DNA, the CDR3 is TGTGCCAGCAGCCGGCTTGGGACAACTTATAATTCACCCCTCCACTTT.